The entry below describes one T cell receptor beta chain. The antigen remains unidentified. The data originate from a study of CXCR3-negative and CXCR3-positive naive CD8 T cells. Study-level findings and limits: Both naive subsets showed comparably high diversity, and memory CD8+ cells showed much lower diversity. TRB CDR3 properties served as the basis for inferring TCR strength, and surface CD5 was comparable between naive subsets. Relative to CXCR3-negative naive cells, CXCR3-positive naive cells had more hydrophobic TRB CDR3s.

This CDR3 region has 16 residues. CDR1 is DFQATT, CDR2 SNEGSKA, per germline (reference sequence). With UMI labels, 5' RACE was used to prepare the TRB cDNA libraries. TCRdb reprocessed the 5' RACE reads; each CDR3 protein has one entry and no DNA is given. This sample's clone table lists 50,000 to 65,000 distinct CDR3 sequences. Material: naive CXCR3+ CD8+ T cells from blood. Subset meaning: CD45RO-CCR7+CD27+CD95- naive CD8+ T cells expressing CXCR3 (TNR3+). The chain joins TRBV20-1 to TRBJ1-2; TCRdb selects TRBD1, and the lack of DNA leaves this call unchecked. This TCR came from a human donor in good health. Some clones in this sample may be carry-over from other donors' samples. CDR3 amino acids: CSANLHLGTANYGYTF.